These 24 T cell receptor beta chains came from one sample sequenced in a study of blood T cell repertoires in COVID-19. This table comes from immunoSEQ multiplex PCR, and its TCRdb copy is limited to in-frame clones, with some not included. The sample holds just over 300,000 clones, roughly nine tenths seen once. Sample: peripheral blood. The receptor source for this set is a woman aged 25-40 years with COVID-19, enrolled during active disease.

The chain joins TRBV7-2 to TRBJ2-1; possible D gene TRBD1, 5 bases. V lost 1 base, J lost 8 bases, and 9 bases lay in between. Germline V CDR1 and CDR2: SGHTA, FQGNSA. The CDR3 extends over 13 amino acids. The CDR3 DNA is TGTGCCAGCAGCTTAGGGCAGGGCTATGAGCAGTTCTTC. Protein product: CASSLGQGYEQFF. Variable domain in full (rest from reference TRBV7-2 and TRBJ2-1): GAGVSQSPSNKVTEKGKDVELRCDPISGHTALYWYRQSLGQGLEFLIYFQGNSAPDKSGLPSDRFSAERTGGSVSTLTIQRTQQEDSAVYLCASSLGQGYEQFFGPGTRLTVL.

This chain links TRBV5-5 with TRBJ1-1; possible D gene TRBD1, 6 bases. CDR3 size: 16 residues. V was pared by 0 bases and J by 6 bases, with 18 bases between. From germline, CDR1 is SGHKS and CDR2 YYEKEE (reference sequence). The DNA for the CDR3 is TGTGCCAGCAGCTTGGCTTTGAGGGGGTTTGGCTCTGAAGCTTTCTTT. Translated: CASSLALRGFGSEAFF.

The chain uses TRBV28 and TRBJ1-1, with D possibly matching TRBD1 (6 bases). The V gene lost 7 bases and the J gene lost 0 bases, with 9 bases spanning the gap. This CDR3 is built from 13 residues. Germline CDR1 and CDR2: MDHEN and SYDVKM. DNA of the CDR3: TGTGCCAGCAAAAACAGGGTGAACACTGAAGCTTTCTTT. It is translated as CASKNRVNTEAFF.

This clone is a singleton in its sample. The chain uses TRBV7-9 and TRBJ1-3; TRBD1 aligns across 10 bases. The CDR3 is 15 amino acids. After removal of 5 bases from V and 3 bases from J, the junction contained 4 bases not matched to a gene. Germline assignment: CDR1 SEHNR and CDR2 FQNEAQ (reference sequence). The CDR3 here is CASSDRGLGGNTIYF. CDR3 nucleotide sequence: TGTGCCAGCAGCGACAGGGGGCTCGGTGGAAACACCATATATTTT.

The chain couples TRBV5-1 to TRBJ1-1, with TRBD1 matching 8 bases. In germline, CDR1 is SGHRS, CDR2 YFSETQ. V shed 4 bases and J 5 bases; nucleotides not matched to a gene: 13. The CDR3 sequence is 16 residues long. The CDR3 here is CASSPRIDRGRTEAFF. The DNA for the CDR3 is TGCGCCAGCAGCCCCCGAATAGACAGGGGTAGAACTGAAGCTTTCTTT.

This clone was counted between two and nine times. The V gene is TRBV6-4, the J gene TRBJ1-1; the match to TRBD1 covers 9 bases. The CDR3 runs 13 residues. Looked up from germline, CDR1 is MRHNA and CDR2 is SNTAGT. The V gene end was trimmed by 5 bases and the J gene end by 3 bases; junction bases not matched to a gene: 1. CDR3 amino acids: CASSRDRDTEAFF. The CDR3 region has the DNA TGTGCCAGCAGTAGGGACAGGGACACTGAAGCTTTCTTT.

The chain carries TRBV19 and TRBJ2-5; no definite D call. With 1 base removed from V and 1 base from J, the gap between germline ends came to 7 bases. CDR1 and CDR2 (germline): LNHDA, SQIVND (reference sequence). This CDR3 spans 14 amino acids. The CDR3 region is CASSIAHSQETQYF. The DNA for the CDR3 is TGTGCCAGTAGTATAGCTCACAGCCAAGAGACCCAGTACTTC.

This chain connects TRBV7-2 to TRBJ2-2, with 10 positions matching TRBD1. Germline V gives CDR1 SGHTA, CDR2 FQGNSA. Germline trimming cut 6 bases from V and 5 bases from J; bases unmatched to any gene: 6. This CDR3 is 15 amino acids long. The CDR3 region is CASRRDRGPTGELFF. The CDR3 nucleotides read TGTGCCAGCAGACGGGACAGGGGCCCGACCGGGGAGCTGTTTTTT.

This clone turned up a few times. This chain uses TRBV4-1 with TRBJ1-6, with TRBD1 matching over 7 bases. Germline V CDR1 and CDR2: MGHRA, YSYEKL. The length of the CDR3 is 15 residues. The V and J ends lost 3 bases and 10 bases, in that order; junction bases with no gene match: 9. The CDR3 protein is CASSQMTGLGSPLHF. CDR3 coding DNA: TGCGCCAGCAGCCAGATGACAGGGTTAGGCTCACCCCTCCACTTT.

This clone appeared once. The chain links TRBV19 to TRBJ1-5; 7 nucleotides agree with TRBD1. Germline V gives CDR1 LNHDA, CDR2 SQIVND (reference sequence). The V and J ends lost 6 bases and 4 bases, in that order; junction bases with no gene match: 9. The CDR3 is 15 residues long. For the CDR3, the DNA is TGTGCCAGTAGGGTGGACAGGAGCTTTAATCAGCCCCAGCATTTT. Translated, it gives CASRVDRSFNQPQHF. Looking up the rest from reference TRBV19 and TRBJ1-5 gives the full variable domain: DGGITQSPKYLFRKEGQNVTLSCEQNLNHDAMYWYRQDPGQGLRLIYYSQIVNDFQKGDIAEGYSVSREKKESFPLTVTSAQKNPTAFYLCASRVDRSFNQPQHFGDGTRLSIL.

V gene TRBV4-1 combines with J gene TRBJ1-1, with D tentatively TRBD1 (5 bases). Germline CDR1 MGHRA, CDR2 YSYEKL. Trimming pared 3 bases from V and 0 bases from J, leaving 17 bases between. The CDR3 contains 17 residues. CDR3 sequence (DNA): TGCGCCAGCAGCCATAGAGTTCCCGGGACTCTGAACACTGAAGCTTTCTTT. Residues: CASSHRVPGTLNTEAFF.

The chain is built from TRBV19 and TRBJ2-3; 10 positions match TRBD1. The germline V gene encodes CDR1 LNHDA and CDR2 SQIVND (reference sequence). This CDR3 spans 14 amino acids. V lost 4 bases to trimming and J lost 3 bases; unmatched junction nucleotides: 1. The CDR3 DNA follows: TGTGCCAGTAGTACGGGACAGGGGACAGATACGCAGTATTTT. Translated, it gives CASSTGQGTDTQYF.

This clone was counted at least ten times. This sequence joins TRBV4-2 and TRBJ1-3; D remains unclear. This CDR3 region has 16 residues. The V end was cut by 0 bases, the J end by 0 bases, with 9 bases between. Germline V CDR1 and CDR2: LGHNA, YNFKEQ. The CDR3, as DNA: TGTGCCAGCAGCCAAGACCCGGAGGGCTCTGGAAACACCATATATTTT. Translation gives CASSQDPEGSGNTIYF.

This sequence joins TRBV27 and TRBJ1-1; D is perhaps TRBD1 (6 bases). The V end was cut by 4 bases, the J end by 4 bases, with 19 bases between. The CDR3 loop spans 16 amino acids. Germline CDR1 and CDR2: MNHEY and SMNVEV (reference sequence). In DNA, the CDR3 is TGTGCCAGCAGTTCACAGGGTAGCAGGGGTAGCACTGAAGCTTTCTTT. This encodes CASSSQGSRGSTEAFF.

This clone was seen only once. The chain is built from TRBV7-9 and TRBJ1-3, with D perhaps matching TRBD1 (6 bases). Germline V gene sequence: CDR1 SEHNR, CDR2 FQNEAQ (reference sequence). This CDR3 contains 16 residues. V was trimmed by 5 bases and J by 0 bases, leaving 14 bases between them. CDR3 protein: CASSESAQGSGNTIYF. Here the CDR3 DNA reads TGTGCCAGCAGCGAGTCAGCACAGGGCTCTGGAAACACCATATATTTT.

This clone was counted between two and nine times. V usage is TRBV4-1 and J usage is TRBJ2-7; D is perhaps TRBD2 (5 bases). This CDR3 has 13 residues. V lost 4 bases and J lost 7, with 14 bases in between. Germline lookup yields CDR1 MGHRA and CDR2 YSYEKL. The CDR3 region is CASSPSGSGEQYF. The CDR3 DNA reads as TGCGCCAGCAGCCCCTCGGGGTCTGGGGAGCAGTACTTC.

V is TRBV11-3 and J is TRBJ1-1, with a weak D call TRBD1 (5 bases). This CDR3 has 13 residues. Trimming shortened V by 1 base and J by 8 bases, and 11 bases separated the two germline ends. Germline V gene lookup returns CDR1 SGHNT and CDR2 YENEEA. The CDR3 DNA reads TGTGCCAGCAGCTTAGCCAGGGCGAGGGAAGCTTTCTTT. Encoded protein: CASSLARAREAFF.

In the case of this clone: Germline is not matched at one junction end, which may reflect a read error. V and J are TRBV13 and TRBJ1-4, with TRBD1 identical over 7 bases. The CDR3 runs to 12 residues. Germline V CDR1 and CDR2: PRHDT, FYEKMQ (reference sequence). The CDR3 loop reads CASSLSRQGQIF. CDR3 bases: TGTGCCAGCAGCTTATCCAGACAGGGTCAGATTTTT.

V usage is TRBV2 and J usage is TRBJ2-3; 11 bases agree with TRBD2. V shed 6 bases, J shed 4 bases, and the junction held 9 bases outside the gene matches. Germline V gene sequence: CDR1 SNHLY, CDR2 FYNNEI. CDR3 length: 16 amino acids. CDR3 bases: TGTGCCAGCAGCTTACTAGCGGGGGCGGGCGCAGATACGCAGTATTTT. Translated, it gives CASSLLAGAGADTQYF. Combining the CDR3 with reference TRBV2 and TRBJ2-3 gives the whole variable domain EPEVTQTPSHQVTQMGQEVILRCVPISNHLYFYWYRQILGQKVEFLVSFYNNEISEKSEIFDDQFSVERPDGSNFTLKIRSTKLEDSAMYFCASSLLAGAGADTQYFGPGTRLTVL.

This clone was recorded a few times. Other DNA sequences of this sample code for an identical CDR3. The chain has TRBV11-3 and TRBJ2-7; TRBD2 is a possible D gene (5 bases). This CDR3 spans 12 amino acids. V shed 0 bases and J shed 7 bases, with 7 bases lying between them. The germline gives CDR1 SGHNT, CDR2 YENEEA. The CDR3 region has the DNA TGTGCCAGCAGCTTAGATGAGGGAGAGCAGTACTTC. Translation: CASSLDEGEQYF.

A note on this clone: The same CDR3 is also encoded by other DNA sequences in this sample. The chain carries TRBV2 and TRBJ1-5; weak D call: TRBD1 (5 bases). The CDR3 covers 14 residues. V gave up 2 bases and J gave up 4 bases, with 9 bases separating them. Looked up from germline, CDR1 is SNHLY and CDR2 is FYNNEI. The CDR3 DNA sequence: TGTGCCAGCAGTGAACAGGGTGGGAATCAGCCCCAGCATTTT. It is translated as CASSEQGGNQPQHF.

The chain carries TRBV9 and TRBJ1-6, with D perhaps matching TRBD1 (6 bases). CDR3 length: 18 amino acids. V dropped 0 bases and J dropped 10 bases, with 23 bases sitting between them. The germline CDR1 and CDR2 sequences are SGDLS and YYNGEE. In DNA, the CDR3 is TGTGCCAGCAGCGTAGATCCCCAACAGGGATCTGGCAGCTCACCCCTCCACTTT. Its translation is CASSVDPQQGSGSSPLHF.

In DNA form, the CDR3 reads TGTGCCAGCAGTCGGGGGAGCTACAATGAGCAGTTCTTC. It yields the protein CASSRGSYNEQFF. The chain is built from TRBV6-5 and TRBJ2-1, with D possibly being TRBD2 (6 bases). With 5 bases removed from V and 3 bases from J, the gap between germline ends came to 8 bases. Germline V CDR1 and CDR2: MNHEY, SVGAGI. This CDR3 has 13 amino acids.

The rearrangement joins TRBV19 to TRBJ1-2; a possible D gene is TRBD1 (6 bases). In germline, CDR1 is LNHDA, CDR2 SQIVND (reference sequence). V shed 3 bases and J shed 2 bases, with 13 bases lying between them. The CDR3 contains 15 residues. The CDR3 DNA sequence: TGTGCCAGTAGTATGGGAATTCAGGGGAACTATGGCTACACCTTC. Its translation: CASSMGIQGNYGYTF.